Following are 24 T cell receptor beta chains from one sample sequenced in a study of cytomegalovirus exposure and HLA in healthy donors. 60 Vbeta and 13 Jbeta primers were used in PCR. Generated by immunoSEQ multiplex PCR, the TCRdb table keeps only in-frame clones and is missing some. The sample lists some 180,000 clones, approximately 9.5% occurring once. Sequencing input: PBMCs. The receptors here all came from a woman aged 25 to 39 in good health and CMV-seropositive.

This CDR3 is CASSYSLGQPEQYF. In nucleotides, the CDR3 is TGTGCCAGCAGTTACTCGCTGGGACAACCCGAGCAGTACTTC. The chain has TRBV6-5 and TRBJ2-5, with a tentative D call TRBD1 (6 bases). The J call may be wrong; the DNA end is better matched by TRBJ2-7. The V gene's germline CDR1 is MNHEY and CDR2 SVGAGI. This CDR3 is 14 amino acids long.

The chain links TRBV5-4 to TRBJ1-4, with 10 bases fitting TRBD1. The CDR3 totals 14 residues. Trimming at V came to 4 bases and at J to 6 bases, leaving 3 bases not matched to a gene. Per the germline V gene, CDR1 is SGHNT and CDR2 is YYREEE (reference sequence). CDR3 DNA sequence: TGTGCCAGCAGCCGGGACAGGGGCGATGAAAAACTGTTTTTT. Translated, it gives CASSRDRGDEKLFF.

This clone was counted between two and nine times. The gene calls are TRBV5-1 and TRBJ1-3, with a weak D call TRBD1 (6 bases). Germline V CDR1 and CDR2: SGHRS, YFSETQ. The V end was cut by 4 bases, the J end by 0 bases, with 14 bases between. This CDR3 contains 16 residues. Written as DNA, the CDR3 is TGCGCCAGCAGCGGCCAACAGGGTTTCTCTGGAAACACCATATATTTT. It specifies CASSGQQGFSGNTIYF.

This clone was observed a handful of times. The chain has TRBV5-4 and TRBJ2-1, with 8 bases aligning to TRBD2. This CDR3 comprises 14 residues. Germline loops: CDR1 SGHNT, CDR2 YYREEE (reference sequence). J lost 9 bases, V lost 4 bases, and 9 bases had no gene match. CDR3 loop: CASSPSGSWAEQFF. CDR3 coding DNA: TGTGCCAGCAGCCCCAGCGGGAGTTGGGCTGAGCAGTTCTTC.

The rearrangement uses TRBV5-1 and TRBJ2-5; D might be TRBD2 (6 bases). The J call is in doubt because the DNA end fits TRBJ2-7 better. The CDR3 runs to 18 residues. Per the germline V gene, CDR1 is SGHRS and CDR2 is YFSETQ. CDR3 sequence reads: CASSLRSGTTRGSYEQYF. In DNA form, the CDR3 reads TGCGCCAGCAGCTTGAGGAGCGGTACGACTAGGGGCTCCTACGAGCAGTACTTC.

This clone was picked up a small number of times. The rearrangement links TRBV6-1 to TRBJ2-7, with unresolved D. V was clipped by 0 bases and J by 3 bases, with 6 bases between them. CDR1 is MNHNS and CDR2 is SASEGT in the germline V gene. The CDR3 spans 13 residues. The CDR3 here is CASSEAANYEQYF. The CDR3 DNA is TGTGCCAGCAGTGAAGCAGCGAACTACGAGCAGTACTTC.

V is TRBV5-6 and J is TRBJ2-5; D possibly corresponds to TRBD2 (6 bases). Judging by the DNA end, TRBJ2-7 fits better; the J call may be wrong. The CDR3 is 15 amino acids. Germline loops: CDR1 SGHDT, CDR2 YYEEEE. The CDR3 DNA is TGTGCCAGCAGCTTAACCGGGACTCCCGAATACGAGCAGTACTTC. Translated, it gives CASSLTGTPEYEQYF.

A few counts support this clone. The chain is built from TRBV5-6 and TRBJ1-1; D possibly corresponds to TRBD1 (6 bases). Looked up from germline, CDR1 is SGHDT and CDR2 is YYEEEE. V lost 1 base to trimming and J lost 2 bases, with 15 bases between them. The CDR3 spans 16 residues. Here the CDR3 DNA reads TGTGCCAGCAGCTTGCGGGGGGCATCGGGTAACACTGAAGCTTTCTTT. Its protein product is CASSLRGASGNTEAFF.

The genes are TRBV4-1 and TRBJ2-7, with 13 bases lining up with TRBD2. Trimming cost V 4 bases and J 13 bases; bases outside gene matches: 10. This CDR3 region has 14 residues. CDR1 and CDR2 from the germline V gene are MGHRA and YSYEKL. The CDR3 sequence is CASSPQMTSGRSYF. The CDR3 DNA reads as TGCGCCAGCAGCCCCCAGATGACTAGCGGGAGGAGTTACTTC.

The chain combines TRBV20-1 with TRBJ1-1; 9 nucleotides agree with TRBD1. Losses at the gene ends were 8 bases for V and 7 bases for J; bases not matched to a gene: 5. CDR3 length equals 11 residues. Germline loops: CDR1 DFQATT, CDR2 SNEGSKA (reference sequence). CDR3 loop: CSLGTGHEAFF. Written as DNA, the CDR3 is TGCAGTCTCGGGACAGGGCATGAAGCTTTCTTT.

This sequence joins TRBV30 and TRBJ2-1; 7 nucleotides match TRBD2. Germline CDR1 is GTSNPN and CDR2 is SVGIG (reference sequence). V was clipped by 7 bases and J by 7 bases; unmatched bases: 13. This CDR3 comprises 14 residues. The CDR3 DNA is TGTGCCTCGACGACGGGGGGAGTGGGTAATGAGCAGTTCTTC. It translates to CASTTGGVGNEQFF.

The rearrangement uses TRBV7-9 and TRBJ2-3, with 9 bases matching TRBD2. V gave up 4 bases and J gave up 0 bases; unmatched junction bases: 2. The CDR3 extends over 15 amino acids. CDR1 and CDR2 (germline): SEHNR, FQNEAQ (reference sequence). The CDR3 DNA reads TGTGCCAGCAGCTCTAGCGGGGTGAGCACAGATACGCAGTATTTT. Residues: CASSSSGVSTDTQYF. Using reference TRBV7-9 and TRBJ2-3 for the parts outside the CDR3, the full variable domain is DTGVSQNPRHKITKRGQNVTFRCDPISEHNRLYWYRQTLGQGPEFLTYFQNEAQLEKSRLLSDRFSAERPKGSFSTLEIQRTEQGDSAMYLCASSSSGVSTDTQYFGPGTRLTVL.

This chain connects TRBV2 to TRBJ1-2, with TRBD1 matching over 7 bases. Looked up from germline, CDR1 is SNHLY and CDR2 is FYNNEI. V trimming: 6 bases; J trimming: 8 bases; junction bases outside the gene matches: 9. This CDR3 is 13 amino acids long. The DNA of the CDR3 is TGTGCCAGCAGGGGGGACAGCCCGGGGGGCTACACCTTC. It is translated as CASRGDSPGGYTF.

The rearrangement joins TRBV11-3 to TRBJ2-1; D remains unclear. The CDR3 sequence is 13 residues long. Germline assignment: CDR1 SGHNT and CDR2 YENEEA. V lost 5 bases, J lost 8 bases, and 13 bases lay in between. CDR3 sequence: CASSHSISHEQFF. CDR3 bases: TGTGCCAGCAGCCACTCAATATCTCATGAGCAGTTCTTC.

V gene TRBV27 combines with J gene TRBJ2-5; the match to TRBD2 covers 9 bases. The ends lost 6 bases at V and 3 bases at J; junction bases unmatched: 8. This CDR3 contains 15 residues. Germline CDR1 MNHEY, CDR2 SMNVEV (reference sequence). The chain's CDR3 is CASRKASGTKETQYF. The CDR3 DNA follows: TGTGCCAGCAGAAAGGCTAGCGGGACTAAAGAGACCCAGTACTTC.

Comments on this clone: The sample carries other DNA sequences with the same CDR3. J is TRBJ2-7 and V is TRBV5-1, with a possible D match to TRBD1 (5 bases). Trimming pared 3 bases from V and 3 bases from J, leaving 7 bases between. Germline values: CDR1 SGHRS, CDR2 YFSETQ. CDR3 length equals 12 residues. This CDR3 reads CASSSQGYEQYF. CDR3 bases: TGCGCCAGCAGCTCGCAGGGCTACGAGCAGTACTTC.

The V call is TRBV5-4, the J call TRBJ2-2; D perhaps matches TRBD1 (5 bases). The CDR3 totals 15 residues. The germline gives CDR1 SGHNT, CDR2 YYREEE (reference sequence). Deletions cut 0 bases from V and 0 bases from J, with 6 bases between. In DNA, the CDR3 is TGTGCCAGCAGCTTGGGGGGCTCGAACACCGGGGAGCTGTTTTTT. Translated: CASSLGGSNTGELFF.

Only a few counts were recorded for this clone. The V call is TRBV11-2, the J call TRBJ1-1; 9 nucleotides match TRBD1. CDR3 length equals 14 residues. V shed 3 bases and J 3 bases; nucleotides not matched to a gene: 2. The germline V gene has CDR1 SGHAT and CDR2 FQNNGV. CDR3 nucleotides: TGTGCCAGCAGCTTCGGACAGGGGTACACTGAAGCTTTCTTT. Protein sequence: CASSFGQGYTEAFF.

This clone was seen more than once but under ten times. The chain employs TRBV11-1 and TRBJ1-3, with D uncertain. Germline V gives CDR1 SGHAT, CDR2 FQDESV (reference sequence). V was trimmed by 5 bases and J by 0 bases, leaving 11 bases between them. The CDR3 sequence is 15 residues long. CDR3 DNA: TGTGCCAGCAGCCCGGGAGTGTCCTCTGGAAACACCATATATTTT. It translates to CASSPGVSSGNTIYF.

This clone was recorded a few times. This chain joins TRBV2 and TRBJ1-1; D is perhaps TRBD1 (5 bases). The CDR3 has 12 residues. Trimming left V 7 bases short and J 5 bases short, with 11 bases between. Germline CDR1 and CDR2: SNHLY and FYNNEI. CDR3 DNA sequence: TGTGCCAGCACCCCAAGGGGAACTGAAGCTTTCTTT. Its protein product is CASTPRGTEAFF.

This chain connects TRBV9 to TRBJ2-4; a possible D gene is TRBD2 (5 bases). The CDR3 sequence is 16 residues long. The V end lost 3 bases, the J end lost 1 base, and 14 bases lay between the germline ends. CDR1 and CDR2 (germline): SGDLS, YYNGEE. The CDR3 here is CASSDNSLAAKNIQYF. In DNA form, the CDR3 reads TGTGCCAGCAGCGATAACTCTCTAGCCGCCAAAAACATTCAGTACTTC.

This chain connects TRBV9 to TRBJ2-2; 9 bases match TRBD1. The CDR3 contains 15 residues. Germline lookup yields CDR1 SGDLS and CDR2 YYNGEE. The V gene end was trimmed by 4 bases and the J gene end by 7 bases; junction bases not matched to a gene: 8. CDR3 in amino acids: CASSPTTGGSGELFF. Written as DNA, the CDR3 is TGTGCCAGCAGCCCTACGACAGGGGGGAGCGGGGAGCTGTTTTTT.

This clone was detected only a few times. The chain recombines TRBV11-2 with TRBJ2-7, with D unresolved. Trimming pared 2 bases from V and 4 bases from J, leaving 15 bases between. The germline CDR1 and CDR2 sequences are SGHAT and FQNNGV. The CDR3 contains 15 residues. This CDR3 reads CASSLMAVENYEQYF. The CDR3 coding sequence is TGTGCCAGCAGCTTAATGGCGGTAGAGAATTACGAGCAGTACTTC.

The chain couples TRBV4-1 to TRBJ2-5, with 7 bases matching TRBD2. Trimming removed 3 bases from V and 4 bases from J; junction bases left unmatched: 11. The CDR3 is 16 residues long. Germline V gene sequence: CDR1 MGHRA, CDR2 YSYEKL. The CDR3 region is CASSQTGTTRTETQYF. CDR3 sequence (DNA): TGCGCCAGCAGCCAGACCGGGACTACCCGGACAGAGACCCAGTACTTC.